This TCR beta chain is from a study of post-analysis software for immune sequencing data (dated by TCRdb to 2013 to 2016). Broadly, across the study: Recorded disease courses included relapsing-remitting, secondary progressive and progressive-relapsing multiple sclerosis, with some patients lacking subtype annotation. Patient repertoires were compared against roughly 12 previously published healthy control repertoires from donors aged about 6 to 27 years. A subset of samples was prepared in parallel using single-end sample barcoding, then pooled and co-amplified after Illumina adapter ligation.

Overall study results and their limits: The multiple sclerosis patient group was slightly younger than the control group. Direct clustering with F measure revealed strong co-clustering of samples prepared in the same batch, which led to a batch-effect correction. Roughly 5 TRBV segments, including TRBV5-6, TRBV5-1 and TRBV20-1, were significantly more frequent in patients than controls. Compared with controls, multiple sclerosis patients had significantly lower normalized Chao1 diversity, a finding suggesting substantial peripheral T-cell clonal expansion.

The CDR3 runs 16 residues from the cysteine to the phenylalanine. The sequence is cut down to CDR3 DNA, 48 bases in frame from base 1. At the junction V is shortened by 5 bases and J by 4 bases; bases outside the gene matches: 12. The CDR1 and CDR2 encoded by the germline V gene are SGHTA and FQGNSA. Libraries were built with PCR. Reads for this sample came from an Illumina HiSeq 2500. To reduce PCR and sequencing biases, unique molecular identifiers were incorporated into the TCR beta cDNA libraries. About 500,000 cDNA molecules were obtained for every 1 to 10 million input T cells, so each molecule roughly corresponded to one T cell. The patient libraries were prepared and sequenced using the same protocol as the earlier healthy control dataset. Within a given batch, samples were prepared together, multiplexed and sequenced on the same HiSeq lane. The study's processing was this. MIGEC was used to process the raw barcoded reads, and molecular identifier groups with only a single read were discarded before consensus assembly and CDR3 extraction. VDJtools was used for post-analysis of the clonotype tables, and diversity was normalized by down-sampling every dataset to the size of the smallest sample. To correct batch-related cross-sample contamination, repertoire overlap clustering matched CDR3 amino acid sequences but not nucleotide sequences. TCRdb took the public reads, trimmed them with fastp at Q25, ran MiXCR for clone calling and kept in-frame beta chains. Entries are consolidated by CDR3 protein sequence, retaining the most common genes and DNA. These V and J calls originate from TCRdb's pipeline instead of the authors' own analysis. In all, the sample holds hundreds of thousands of distinct CDR3 sequences, and around 27% of those were seen once. The top ten clones comprise around 0.56% of the sample.

TCR beta repertoires were profiled from peripheral blood of about a dozen young patients with multiple sclerosis to demonstrate the VDJtools post-analysis software. The patients with multiple sclerosis were children and adolescents between about 6 and 16 years of age. Concerning this clonotype itself: The target of this receptor is not known. Base-call qualities are not available, and no considerably larger clone is one nucleotide away.

The chain links TRBV7-2 with TRBJ2-7, and 9 bases in between align with TRBD2. Sequenced: blood. The receptor comes from a girl under 18 with multiple sclerosis. The DNA sequence is given as TGTGCCAGCAGCACCCTTTCGCTAGCGGGAAGGTACGAGCAGTACTTC. Protein translation: CASSTLSLAGRYEQYF.